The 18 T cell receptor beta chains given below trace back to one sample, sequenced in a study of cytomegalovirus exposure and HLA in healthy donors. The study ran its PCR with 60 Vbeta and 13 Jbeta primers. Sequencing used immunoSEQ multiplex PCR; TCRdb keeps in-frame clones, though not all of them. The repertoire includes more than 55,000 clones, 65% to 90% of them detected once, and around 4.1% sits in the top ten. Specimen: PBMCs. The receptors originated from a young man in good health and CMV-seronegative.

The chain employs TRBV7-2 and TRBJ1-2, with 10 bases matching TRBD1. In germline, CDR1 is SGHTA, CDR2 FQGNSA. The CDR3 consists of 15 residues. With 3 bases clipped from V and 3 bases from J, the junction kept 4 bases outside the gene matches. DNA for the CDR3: TGTGCCAGCAGCTTCCGACAGGGGGCAGACTATGGCTACACCTTC. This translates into CASSFRQGADYGYTF.

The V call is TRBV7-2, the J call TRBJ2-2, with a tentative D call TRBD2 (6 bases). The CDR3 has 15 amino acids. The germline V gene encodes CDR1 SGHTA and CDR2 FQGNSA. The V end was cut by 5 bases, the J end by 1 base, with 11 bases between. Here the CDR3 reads CASSRGLGNTGELFF. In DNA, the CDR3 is TGTGCCAGCAGCCGGGGACTGGGGAACACCGGGGAGCTGTTTTTT. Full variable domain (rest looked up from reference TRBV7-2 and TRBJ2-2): GAGVSQSPSNKVTEKGKDVELRCDPISGHTALYWYRQSLGQGLEFLIYFQGNSAPDKSGLPSDRFSAERTGGSVSTLTIQRTQQEDSAVYLCASSRGLGNTGELFFGEGSRLTVL.

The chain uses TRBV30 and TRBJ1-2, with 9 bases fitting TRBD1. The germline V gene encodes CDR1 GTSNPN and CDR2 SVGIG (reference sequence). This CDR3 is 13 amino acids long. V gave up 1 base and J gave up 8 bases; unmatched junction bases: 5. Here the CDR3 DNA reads TGTGCCTGGAGTGCCCGGACAGGGGAGGGCTACACCTTC. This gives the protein CAWSARTGEGYTF.

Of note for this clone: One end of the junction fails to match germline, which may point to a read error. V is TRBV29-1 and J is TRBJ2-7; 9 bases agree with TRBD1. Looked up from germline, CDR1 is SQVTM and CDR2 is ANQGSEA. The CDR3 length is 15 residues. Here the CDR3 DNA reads TGCAGCGTGGAAGGGCTGGGGACAGGGTCCTACGAGCAGTACTTC. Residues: CSVEGLGTGSYEQYF.

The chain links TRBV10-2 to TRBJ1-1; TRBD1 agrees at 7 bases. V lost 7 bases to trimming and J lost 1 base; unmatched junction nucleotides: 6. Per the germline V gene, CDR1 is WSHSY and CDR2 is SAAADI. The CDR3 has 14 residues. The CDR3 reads CASNRQGQNTEAFF. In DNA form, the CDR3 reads TGCGCCAGCAACCGACAGGGCCAGAACACTGAAGCTTTCTTT.

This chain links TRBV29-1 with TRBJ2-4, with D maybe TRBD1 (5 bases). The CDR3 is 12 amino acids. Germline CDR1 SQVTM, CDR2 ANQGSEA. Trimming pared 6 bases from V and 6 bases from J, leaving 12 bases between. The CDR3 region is CSVVDTLNIQYF. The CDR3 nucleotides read TGCAGCGTCGTGGACACTCTAAACATTCAGTACTTC.

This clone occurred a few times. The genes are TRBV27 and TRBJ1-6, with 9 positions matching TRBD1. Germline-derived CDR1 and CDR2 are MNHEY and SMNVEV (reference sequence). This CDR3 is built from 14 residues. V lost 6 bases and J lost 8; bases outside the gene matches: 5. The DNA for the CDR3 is TGTGCCAGCAGGAGACAGGGGGTGGATTCACCCCTCCACTTT. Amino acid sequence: CASRRQGVDSPLHF.

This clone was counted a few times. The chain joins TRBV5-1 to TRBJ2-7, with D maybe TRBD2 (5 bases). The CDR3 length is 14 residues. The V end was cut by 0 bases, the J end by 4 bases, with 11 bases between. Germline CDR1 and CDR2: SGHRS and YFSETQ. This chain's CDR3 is CASSLAQGRYEQYF. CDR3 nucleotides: TGCGCCAGCAGCTTGGCCCAAGGGAGATACGAGCAGTACTTC.

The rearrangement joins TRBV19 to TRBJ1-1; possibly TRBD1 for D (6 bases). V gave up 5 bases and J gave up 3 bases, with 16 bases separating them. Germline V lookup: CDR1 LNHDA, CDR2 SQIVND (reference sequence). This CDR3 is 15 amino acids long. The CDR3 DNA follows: TGTGCCAGTAGTGTTTGGAGGGGGGGGTACACTGAAGCTTTCTTT. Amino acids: CASSVWRGGYTEAFF.

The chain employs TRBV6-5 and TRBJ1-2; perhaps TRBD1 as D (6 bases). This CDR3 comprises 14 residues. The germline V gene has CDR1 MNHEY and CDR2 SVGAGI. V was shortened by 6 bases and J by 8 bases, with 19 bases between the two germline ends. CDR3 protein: CASSPDRLTRGYTF. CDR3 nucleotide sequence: TGTGCCAGCAGCCCAGACAGGCTCACAAGGGGCTACACCTTC.

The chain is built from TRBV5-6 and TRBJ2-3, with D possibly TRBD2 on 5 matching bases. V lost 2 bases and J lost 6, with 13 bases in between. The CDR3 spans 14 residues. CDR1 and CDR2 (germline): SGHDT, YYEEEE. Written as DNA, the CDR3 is TGTGCCAGCAGCTTCCGGGGTGGTAGGGATACGCAGTATTTT. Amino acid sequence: CASSFRGGRDTQYF.

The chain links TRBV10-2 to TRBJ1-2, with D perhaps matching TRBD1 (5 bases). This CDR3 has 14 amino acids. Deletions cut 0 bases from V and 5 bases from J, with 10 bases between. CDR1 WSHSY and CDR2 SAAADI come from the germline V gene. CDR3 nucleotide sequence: TGCGCCAGCAGTGAGTCGAGAGCAGGGTATGGCTACACCTTC. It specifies CASSESRAGYGYTF.

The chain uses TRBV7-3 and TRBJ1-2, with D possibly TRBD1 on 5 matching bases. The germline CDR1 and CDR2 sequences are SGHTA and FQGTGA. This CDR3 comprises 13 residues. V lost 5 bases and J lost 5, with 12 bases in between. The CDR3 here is CASSPAKGYGYTF. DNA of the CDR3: TGTGCCAGCAGCCCGGCAAAGGGGTATGGCTACACCTTC. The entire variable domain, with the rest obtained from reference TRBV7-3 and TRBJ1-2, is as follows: GAGVSQTPSNKVTEKGKYVELRCDPISGHTALYWYRQSLGQGPEFLIYFQGTGAADDSGLPNDRFFAVRPEGSVSTLKIQRTERGDSAVYLCASSPAKGYGYTFGSGTRLTVV.

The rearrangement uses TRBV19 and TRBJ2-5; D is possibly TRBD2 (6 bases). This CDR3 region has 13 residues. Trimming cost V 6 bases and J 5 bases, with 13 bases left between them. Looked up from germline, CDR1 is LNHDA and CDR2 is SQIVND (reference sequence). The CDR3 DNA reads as TGTGCCAGTAGCCCTACTGGGGGGGAGACCCAGTACTTC. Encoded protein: CASSPTGGETQYF.

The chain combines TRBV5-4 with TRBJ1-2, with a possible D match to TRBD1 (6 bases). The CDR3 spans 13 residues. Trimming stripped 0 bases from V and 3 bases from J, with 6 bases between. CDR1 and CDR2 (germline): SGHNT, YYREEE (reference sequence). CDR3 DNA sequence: TGTGCCAGCAGCTTGGGGACAGACTATGGCTACACCTTC. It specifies CASSLGTDYGYTF.

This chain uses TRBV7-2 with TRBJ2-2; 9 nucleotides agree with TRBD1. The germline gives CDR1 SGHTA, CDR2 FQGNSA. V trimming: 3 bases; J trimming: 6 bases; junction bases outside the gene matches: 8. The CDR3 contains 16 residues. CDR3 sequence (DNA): TGTGCCAGCAGCTTGAGACTACGGACAGGGGCCGGGGAGCTGTTTTTT. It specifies CASSLRLRTGAGELFF. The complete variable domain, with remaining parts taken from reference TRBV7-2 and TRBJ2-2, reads GAGVSQSPSNKVTEKGKDVELRCDPISGHTALYWYRQSLGQGLEFLIYFQGNSAPDKSGLPSDRFSAERTGGSVSTLTIQRTQQEDSAVYLCASSLRLRTGAGELFFGEGSRLTVL.

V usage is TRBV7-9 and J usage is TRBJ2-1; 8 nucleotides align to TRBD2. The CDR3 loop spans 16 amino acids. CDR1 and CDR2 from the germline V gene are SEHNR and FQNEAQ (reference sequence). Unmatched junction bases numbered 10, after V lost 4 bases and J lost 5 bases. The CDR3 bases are TGTGCCAGCAGCTATGGGAGGGCGGGAGGCCACAATGAGCAGTTCTTC. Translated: CASSYGRAGGHNEQFF.

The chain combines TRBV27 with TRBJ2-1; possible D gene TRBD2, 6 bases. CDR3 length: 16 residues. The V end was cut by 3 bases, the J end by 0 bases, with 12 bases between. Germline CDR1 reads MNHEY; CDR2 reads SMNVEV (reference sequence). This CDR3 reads CASSFGGYSSYNEQFF. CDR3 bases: TGTGCCAGCAGTTTTGGGGGGTATAGCTCCTACAATGAGCAGTTCTTC.